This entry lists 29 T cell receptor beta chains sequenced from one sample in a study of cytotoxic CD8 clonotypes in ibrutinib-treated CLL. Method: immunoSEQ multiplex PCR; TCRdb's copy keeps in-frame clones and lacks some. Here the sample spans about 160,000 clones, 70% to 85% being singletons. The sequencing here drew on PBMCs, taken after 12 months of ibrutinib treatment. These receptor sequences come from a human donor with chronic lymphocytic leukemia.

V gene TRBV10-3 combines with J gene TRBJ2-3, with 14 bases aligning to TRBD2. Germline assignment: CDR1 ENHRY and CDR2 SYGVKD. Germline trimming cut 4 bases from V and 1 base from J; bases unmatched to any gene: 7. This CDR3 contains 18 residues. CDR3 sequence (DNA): TGTGCCATCAGTGGACTAGCGGGGGGGCCGGTCGGCACAGATACGCAGTATTTT. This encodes CAISGLAGGPVGTDTQYF.

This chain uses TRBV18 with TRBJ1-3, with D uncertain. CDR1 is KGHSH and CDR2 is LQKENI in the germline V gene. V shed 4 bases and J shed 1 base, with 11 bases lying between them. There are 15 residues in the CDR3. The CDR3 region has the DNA TGTGCCAGCTCACGGGGAGTATCGTCTGGAAACACCATATATTTT. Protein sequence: CASSRGVSSGNTIYF.

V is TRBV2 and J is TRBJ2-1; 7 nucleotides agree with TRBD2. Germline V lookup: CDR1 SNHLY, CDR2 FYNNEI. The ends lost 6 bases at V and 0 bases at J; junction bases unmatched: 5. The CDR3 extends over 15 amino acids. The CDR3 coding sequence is TGTGCCAGCAGCGAACTAGCGCCCTCCTACAATGAGCAGTTCTTC. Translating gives CASSELAPSYNEQFF.

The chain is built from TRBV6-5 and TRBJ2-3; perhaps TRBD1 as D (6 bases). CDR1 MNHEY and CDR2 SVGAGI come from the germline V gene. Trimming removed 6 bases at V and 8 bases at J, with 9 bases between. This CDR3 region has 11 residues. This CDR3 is CASSQGGTQYF. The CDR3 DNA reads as TGTGCCAGCAGCCAAGGGGGTACGCAGTATTTT.

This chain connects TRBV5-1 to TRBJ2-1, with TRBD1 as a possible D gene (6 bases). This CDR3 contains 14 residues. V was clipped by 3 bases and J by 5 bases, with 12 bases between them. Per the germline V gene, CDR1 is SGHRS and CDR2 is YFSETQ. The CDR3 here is CASSSRTANNEQFF. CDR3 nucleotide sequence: TGCGCCAGCAGCTCAAGGACAGCAAACAATGAGCAGTTCTTC.

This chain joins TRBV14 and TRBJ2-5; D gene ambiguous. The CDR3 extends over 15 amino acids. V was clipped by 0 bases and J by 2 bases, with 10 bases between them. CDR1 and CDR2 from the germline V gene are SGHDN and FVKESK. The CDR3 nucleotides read TGTGCCAGCAGCCAAGATTCGGTCTTTCAAGAGACCCAGTACTTC. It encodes CASSQDSVFQETQYF.

The CDR3 region is CASSIGNDRMNTEAFF. The CDR3 DNA is TGTGCCAGTAGTATAGGAAACGACAGAATGAACACTGAAGCTTTCTTT. The chain combines TRBV19 with TRBJ1-1; D may be TRBD1 (5 bases). CDR3 length: 16 residues. CDR1 is LNHDA, CDR2 SQIVND, per germline (reference sequence). Trimming removed 1 base at V and 0 bases at J, with 12 bases between.

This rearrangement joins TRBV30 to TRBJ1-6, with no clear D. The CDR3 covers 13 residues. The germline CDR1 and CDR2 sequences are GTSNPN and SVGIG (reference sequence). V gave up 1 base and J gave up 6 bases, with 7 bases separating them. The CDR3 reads CAWSESGNSPLHF. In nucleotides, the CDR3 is TGTGCCTGGAGTGAATCCGGTAATTCACCCCTCCACTTT. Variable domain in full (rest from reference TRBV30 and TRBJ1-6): SQTIHQWPATLVQPVGSPLSLECTVEGTSNPNLYWYRQAAGRGLQLLFYSVGIGQISSEVPQNLSASRPQDRQFILSSKKLLLSDSGFYLCAWSESGNSPLHFGNGTRLTVT.

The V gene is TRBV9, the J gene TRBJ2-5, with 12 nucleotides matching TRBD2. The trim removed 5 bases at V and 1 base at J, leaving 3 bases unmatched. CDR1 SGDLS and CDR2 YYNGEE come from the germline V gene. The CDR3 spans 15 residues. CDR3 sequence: CASSLAGGLQETQYF. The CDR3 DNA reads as TGTGCCAGCAGTCTAGCGGGGGGGCTCCAAGAGACCCAGTACTTC.

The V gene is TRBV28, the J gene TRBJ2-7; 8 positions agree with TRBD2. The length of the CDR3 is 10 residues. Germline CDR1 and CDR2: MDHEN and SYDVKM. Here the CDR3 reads CSSGTYEQYF. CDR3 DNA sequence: TGTAGTAGCGGGACCTACGAGCAGTACTTC. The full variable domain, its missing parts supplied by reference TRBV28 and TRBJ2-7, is DVKVTQSSRYLVKRTGEKVFLECVQDMDHENMFWYRQDPGLGLRLIYFSYDVKMKEKGDIPEGYSVSREKKERFSLILESASTNQTSMYLCSSGTYEQYFGPGTRLTVT.

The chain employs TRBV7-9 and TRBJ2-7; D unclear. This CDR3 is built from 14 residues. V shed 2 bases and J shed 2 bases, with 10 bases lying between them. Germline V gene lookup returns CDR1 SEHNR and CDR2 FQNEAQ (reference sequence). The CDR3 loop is CASSLISSAYEQYF. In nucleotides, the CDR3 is TGTGCCAGCAGCTTAATCTCATCTGCCTACGAGCAGTACTTC.

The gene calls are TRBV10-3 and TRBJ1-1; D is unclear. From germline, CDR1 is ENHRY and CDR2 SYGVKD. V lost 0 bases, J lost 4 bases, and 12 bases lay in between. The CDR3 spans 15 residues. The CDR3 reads CAISESGTTLTEAFF. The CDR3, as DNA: TGTGCCATCAGTGAGTCGGGAACGACACTCACTGAAGCTTTCTTT.

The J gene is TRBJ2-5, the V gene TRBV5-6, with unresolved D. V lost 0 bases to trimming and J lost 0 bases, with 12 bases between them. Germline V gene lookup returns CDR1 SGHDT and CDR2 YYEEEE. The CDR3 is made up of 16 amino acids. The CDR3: CASSLGSPGHQETQYF. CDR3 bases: TGTGCCAGCAGCTTGGGGTCCCCAGGACACCAAGAGACCCAGTACTTC.

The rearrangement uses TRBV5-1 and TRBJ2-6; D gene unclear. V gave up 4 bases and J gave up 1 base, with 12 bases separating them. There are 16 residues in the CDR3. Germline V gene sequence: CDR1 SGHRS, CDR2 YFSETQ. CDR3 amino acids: CASSLGIPSGANVLTF. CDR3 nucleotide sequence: TGCGCCAGCAGCCTGGGCATCCCATCTGGGGCCAACGTCCTGACTTTC. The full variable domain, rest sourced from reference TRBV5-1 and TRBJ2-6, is KAGVTQTPRYLIKTRGQQVTLSCSPISGHRSVSWYQQTPGQGLQFLFEYFSETQRNKGNFPGRFSGRQFSNSRSEMNVSTLELGDSALYLCASSLGIPSGANVLTFGAGSRLTVL.

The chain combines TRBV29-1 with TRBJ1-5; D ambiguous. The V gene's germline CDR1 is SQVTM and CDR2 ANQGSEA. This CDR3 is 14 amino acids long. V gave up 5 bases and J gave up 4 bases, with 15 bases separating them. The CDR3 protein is CSVSFGLRNQPQHF. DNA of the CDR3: TGCAGCGTTTCGTTCGGGTTAAGGAATCAGCCCCAGCATTTT.

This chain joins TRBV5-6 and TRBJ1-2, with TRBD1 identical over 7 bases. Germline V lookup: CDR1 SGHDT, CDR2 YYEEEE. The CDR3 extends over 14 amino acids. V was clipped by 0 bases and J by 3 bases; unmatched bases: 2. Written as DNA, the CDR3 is TGTGCCAGCAGCTTGGACAGGGGTTACTATGGCTACACCTTC. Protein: CASSLDRGYYGYTF.

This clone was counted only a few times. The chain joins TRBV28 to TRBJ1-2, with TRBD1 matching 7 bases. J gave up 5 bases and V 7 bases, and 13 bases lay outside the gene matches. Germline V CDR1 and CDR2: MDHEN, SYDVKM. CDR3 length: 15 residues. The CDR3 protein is CASTTRGRQRYGYTF. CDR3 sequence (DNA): TGTGCCAGCACCACGAGGGGGCGGCAGCGATATGGCTACACCTTC.

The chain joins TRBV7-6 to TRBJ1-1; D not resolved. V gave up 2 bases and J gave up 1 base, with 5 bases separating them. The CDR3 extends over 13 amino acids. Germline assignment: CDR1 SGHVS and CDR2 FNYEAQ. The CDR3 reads CASSLWANTEAFF. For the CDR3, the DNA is TGTGCCAGCAGCTTATGGGCGAACACTGAAGCTTTCTTT.

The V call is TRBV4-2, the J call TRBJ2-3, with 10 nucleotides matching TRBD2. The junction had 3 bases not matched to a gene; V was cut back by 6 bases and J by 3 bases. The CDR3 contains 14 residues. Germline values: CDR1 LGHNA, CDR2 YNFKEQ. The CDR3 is CASSPGLATDTQYF. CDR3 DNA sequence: TGTGCCAGCAGTCCGGGACTAGCGACAGATACGCAGTATTTT.

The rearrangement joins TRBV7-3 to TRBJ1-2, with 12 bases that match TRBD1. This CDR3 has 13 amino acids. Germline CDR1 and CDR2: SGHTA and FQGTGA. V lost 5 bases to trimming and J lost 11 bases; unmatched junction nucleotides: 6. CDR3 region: CASSPSGQGAYTF. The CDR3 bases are TGTGCCAGCAGCCCGTCGGGACAGGGGGCATACACCTTC.

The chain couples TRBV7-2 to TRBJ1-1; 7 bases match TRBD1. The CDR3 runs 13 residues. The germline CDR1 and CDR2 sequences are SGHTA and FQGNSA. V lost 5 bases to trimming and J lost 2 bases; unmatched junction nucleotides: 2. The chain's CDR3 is CASSRQGNTEAFF. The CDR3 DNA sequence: TGTGCCAGCAGCCGACAGGGAAACACTGAAGCTTTCTTT.

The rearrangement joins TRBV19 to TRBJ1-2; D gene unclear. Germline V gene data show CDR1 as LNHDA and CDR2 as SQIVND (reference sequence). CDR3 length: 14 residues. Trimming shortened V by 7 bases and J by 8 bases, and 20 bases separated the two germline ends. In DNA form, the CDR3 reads TGTGCCAGTACCACCGGAGGACCTTCGTGGGGCTACACCTTC. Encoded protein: CASTTGGPSWGYTF.

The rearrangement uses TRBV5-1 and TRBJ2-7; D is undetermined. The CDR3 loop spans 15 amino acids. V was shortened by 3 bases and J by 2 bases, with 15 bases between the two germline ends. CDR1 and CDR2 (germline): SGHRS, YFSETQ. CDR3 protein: CASSSQPSKAYEQYF. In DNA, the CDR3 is TGCGCCAGCAGCTCCCAGCCCTCAAAGGCCTACGAGCAGTACTTC.

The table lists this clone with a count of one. CDR3 in DNA: TGTGCCAGCAGTGAATCAGGGCCTAACTATGGCTACACCTTC. The encoded protein is CASSESGPNYGYTF. This chain links TRBV25-1 with TRBJ1-2, with D possibly matching TRBD1 (5 bases). V lost 1 base, J lost 0 bases, and 6 bases lay in between. The CDR3 runs 14 residues. Germline V lookup: CDR1 MGHDK, CDR2 SYGVNS.

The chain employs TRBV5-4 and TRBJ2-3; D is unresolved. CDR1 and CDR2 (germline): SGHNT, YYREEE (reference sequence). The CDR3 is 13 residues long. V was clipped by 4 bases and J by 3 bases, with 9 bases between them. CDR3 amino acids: CASSLDVTDTQYF. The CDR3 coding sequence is TGTGCCAGCAGCCTAGATGTTACAGATACGCAGTATTTT.

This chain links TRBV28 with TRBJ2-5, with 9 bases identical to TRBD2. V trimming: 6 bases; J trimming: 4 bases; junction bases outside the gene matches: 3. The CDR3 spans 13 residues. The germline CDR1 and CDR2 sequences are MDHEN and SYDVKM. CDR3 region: CASRAGLAETQYF. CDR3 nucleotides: TGTGCCAGCAGAGCGGGACTAGCAGAGACCCAGTACTTC.

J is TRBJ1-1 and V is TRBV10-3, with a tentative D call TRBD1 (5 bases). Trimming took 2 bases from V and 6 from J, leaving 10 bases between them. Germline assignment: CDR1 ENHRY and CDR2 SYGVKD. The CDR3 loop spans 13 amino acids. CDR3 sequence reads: CAISEQGDSEAFF. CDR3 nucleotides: TGTGCCATCAGTGAGCAGGGAGACTCTGAAGCTTTCTTT.

The CDR3 DNA sequence: TGTGCCAGCAGCTCTGGGACAGCGGCTGAAGCTTTCTTT. It yields the protein CASSSGTAAEAFF. V is TRBV5-6 and J is TRBJ1-1, with 7 bases identical to TRBD1. The ends lost 3 bases at V and 6 bases at J; junction bases unmatched: 5. The length of the CDR3 is 13 residues. Germline V CDR1 and CDR2: SGHDT, YYEEEE.

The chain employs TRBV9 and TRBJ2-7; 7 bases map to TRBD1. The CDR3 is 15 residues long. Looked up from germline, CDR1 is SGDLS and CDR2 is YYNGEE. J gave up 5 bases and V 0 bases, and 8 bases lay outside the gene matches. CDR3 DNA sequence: TGTGCCAGCAGCGTAGGGGACAGTTCTCCCCACGAGCAGTACTTC. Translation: CASSVGDSSPHEQYF.